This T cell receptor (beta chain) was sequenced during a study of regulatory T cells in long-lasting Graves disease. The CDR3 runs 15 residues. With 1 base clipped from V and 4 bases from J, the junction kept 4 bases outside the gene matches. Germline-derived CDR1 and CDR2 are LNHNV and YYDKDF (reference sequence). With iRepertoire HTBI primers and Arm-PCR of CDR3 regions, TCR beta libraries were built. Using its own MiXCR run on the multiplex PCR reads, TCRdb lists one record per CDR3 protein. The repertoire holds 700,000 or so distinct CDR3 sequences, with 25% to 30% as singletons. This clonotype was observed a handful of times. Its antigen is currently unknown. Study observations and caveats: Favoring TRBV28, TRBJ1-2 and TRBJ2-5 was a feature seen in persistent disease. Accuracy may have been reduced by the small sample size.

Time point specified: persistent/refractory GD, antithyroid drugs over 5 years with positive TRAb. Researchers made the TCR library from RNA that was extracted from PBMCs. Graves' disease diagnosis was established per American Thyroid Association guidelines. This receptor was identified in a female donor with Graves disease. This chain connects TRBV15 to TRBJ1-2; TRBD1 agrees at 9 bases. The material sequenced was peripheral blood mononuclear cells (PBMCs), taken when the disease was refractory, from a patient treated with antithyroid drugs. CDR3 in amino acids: CATSRVGTGSYGYTF. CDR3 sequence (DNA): TGTGCCACCAGCAGAGTAGGGACAGGGTCCTATGGCTACACCTTC.